This T cell receptor (beta chain) was obtained from a study of OX40 agonist ivuxolimab in advanced cancers. Overall study context: Given to patients was ivuxolimab, an agonistic anti-OX40 (CD134) antibody.

Sequencing used immunoSEQ multiplex PCR; TCRdb keeps in-frame clones, though not all of them. The profile covers 53,000 or so clones, with around four fifths appearing a single time and about 2.7% taken by the ten largest. The V gene's germline CDR1 is DFQATT and CDR2 SNEGSKA (reference sequence). V was clipped by 5 bases and J by 5 bases, with 6 bases between them. CDR3 size: 10 residues. This TCR derives from an adult with an advanced solid tumor such as melanoma, head and neck, liver or kidney cancer. This specimen was CD4+ or CD8+ T cells sorted from blood, taken in a trial of the OX40 agonist ivuxolimab. This chain uses TRBV20-1 with TRBJ2-5, with D possibly being TRBD2 (6 bases). This CDR3 is CSAGRETQYF. The CDR3 DNA reads as TGCAGTGCTGGGAGGGAGACCCAGTACTTC.